A selection of T cell receptor beta chains follows, all from one sample in a study of blood T cell repertoires in COVID-19. The repertoire was sequenced with immunoSEQ multiplex PCR; TCRdb's copy has only in-frame clones and lacks some. Of about 280,000 clones listed, 70% to 90% are singletons. Sequencing was done on a sample of PBMCs or T cells enriched from blood (not recorded which). The receptors were gathered from a woman in her twenties or thirties with acute COVID-19. Both conserved end residues are part of each CDR3. The D gene is left open where the match is weak. The listing skips clone size in some rows; elsewhere it reads once, few, many or a size class.

v_gene,d_gene,abundance,j_gene,CDR3nt,CDR3aa
TRBV24-1,TRBD2,NA,TRBJ2-1,TGTGCCATAGAGGGGCCTAGCGGGAAAAGCTACAATGAGCAGTTCTTC,CAIEGPSGKSYNEQFF
TRBV2,TRBD2,NA,TRBJ2-7,TGTGCCAGCAGACAGACTAGCGGCTACGAGCAGTACTTC,CASRQTSGYEQYF
TRBV2,TRBD1,NA,TRBJ1-2,TGTGCCAGCAGCTTGGGACAGGGGACCTATGGCTACACCTTC,CASSLGQGTYGYTF
TRBV7-9,TRBD1,NA,TRBJ1-2,TGTGCCAGCAGCTTAGTGGCAACAGGGGTGGATGGCTACACCTTC,CASSLVATGVDGYTF
TRBV6-5,NA,NA,TRBJ2-7,TGTGCCATCGCCCAGGGGCCCTCCTACGAGCAGTACTTC,CAIAQGPSYEQYF
TRBV18,NA,NA,TRBJ2-1,TGTGCCAGCGGCCTAGCGTCTGGCTCCTACAATGAGCAGTTCTTC,CASGLASGSYNEQFF
TRBV7-2,TRBD2,NA,TRBJ2-7,TGTGCCAGCAGCTCGTCGGGACTAGCGGGGTACGAGCAGTACTTC,CASSSSGLAGYEQYF
TRBV7-2,NA,NA,TRBJ2-1,TGTGCCAGCAGCTTAATTCTAGCCGGATCCTACAATGAGCAGTTCTTC,CASSLILAGSYNEQFF
TRBV19,NA,NA,TRBJ2-2,TGTGCCAGTAGTTTAGGGCCGGAGCTGTTTTTT,CASSLGPELFF
TRBV18,NA,NA,TRBJ1-5,TGTGCCAGCTCACCACCCATACAGGGCATTTATAGCAATCAGCCCCAGCATTTT,CASSPPIQGIYSNQPQHF
TRBV7-3,TRBD1,NA,TRBJ1-6,TGTGCCAGCAGCTTATCCGGAGACAGGGGGCCGAGCTCCTATAATTCACCCCTCCACTTT,CASSLSGDRGPSSYNSPLHF
TRBV4-2,NA,NA,TRBJ2-2,TGTGCCAGCAGCCAATTAGTCCTCGGAGTCGGGGAGCTGTTTTTT,CASSQLVLGVGELFF
TRBV6-1,TRBD1,NA,TRBJ2-2,TGTGCCAGCAGTGAAGCGAAGGGGGCCACCGGGGAGCTGTTTTTT,CASSEAKGATGELFF
TRBV6-5,NA,NA,TRBJ1-2,TGTGCCAGTTCAAACAGGGTATTGGACTATGGCTACACCTTC,CASSNRVLDYGYTF
TRBV3-1/TRBV3-2,NA,NA,TRBJ1-5,TGTGCCAGCAGCCAGACACAGACTAGCAATCAGCCCCAGCATTTT,CASSQTQTSNQPQHF
TRBV24-1,NA,NA,TRBJ2-7,TGTGCCACCAGTGATTCGTCTAACTACGAGCAGTACTTC,CATSDSSNYEQYF
TRBV6-2/TRBV6-3,NA,few,TRBJ2-7,TGTGCCAGCAGTTACTCGATACTAGTAACCGAGCAGTACTTC,CASSYSILVTEQYF
TRBV3-1/TRBV3-2,TRBD2,NA,TRBJ2-5,TGTGCCAGCATCCCGGGAGGCAGCCCGACAGAGACCCAGTACTTC,CASIPGGSPTETQYF
TRBV3-1/TRBV3-2,TRBD1,NA,TRBJ1-5,TGTGCCAGCAGCCAAGCGACAGGGGATATACAGCCCCAGCATTTT,CASSQATGDIQPQHF
TRBV21-1,NA,NA,TRBJ2-5,TGTGCCAGCAGCAAAGCTGCGCCGGGACAGAGCCAAGAGACCCAGTACTTC,CASSKAAPGQSQETQYF
TRBV6-6,NA,NA,TRBJ2-6,TGTGCCAGCAGGTCAGGGACTGGGGCCAACGTCCTGACTTTC,CASRSGTGANVLTF
TRBV10-3,TRBD1,once,TRBJ1-1,TGTGCCATCTCTACAGGGGGGTACACTGAAGCTTTCTTT,CAISTGGYTEAFF
TRBV6-5,NA,NA,TRBJ2-5,TGTGCCAGCAGTAAACCAGGGTATCAGGAGACCCAGTACTTC,CASSKPGYQETQYF
TRBV19,NA,NA,TRBJ2-3,TGTGCCACCTCGGCAGGGGGGACTAGCACAGATACGCAGTATTTT,CATSAGGTSTDTQYF
TRBV5-1,NA,NA,TRBJ2-7,TGCGCCAGCAGCTTGGGGACCGGGACACTTACCTACGAGCAGTACTTC,CASSLGTGTLTYEQYF
TRBV29-1,NA,NA,TRBJ2-7,TGCAGCGTTTTAGGCGGCTACGAGCAGTACTTC,CSVLGGYEQYF
TRBV19,TRBD2,few,TRBJ2-7,TGTGCCACTGGGCTAGCGGGAATAAACGAGCAGTACTTC,CATGLAGINEQYF
TRBV28,TRBD2,NA,TRBJ2-1,TGTGCCAGCCGTTTGAGCGGGAGCGGAAGCTCCTACAATGAGCAGTTCTTC,CASRLSGSGSSYNEQFF
TRBV10-3,TRBD2,NA,TRBJ2-5,TGTGCCACCATAGCGGGGGACCAAGAGACCCAGTACTTC,CATIAGDQETQYF
TRBV27,TRBD1,once,TRBJ2-7,TGTGCCAGCAGTTTATCGACAGGGGGCGTGTACGAGCAGTACTTC,CASSLSTGGVYEQYF
TRBV9,NA,NA,TRBJ1-4,TGTGCCAGCAGCGTAGGAGAACAGGGTGTGGAATATGAAAAACTGTTTTTT,CASSVGEQGVEYEKLFF
TRBV4-1,NA,NA,TRBJ2-7,TGCGCCAGCAGCCAAGAGCCCGACACCTCCTACGAGCAGTACTTC,CASSQEPDTSYEQYF
TRBV19,TRBD2,NA,TRBJ2-1,TGTGCCAGTAGTACCCCTGAGACTAGCGGGATTGGGAATGAGCAGTTCTTC,CASSTPETSGIGNEQFF
TRBV7-9,NA,NA,TRBJ1-5,TGTGCCAGCAGCCTAGGAGTTCAGCCCCAGCATTTT,CASSLGVQPQHF
TRBV10-2,NA,NA,TRBJ2-3,TGCGCCAGCAGTGAATTAGCGGAAAGCACAGATACGCAGTATTTT,CASSELAESTDTQYF